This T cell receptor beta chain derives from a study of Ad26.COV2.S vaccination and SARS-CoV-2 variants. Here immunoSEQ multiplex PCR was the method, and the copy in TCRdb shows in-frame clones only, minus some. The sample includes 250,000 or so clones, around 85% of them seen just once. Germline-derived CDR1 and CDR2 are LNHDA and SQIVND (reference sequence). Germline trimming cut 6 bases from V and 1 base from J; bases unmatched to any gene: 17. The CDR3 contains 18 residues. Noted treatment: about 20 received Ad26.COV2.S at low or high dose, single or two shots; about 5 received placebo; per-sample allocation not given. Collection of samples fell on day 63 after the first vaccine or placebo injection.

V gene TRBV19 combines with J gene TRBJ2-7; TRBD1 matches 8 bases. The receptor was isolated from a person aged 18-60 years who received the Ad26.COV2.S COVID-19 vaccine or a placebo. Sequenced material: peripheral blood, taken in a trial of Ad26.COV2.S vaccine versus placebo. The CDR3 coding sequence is TGTGCCAGTAGCCCTAGAGTCGGACAGGGAAAAGGATCCTACGAGCAGTACGTC. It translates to CASSPRVGQGKGSYEQYV.